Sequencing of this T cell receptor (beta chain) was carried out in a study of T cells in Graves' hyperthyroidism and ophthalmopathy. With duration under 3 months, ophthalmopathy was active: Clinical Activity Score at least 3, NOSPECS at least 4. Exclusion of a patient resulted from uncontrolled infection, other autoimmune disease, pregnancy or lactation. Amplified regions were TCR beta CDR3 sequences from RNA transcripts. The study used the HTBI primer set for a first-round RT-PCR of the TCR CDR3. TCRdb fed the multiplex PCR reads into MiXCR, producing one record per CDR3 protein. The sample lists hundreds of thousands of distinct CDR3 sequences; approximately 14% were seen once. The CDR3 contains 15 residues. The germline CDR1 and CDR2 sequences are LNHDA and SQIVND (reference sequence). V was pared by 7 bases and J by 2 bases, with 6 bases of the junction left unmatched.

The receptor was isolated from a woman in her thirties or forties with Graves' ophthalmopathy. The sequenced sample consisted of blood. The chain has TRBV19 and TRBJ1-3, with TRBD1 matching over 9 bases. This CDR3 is CASTTTGGTGNTIYF. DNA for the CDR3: TGTGCCAGTACTACGACAGGGGGGACTGGAAACACCATATATTTT. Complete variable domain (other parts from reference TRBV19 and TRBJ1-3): DGGITQSPKYLFRKEGQNVTLSCEQNLNHDAMYWYRQDPGQGLRLIYYSQIVNDFQKGDIAEGYSVSREKKESFPLTVTSAQKNPTAFYLCASTTTGGTGNTIYFGEGSWLTVV.